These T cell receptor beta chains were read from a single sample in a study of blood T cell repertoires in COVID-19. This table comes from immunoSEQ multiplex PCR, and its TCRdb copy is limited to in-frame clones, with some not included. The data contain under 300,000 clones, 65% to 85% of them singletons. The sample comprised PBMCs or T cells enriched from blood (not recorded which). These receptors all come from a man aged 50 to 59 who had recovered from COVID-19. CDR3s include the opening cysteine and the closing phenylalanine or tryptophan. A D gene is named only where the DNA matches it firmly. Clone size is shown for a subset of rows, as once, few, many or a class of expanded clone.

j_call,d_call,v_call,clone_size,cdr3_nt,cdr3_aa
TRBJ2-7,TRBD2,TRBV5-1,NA,TGCGCCAGCAGCGACCATACTAGCGGGAGGGCATACGAGCAGTACTTC,CASSDHTSGRAYEQYF
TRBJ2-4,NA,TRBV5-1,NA,TGCGCCAGCAGCTTGGAAGGGGATCTGGGCATTCAGTACTTC,CASSLEGDLGIQYF
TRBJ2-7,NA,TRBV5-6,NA,TGTGCCAGCAGCTTCCGCCCGGGAGACGAGCAGTACTTC,CASSFRPGDEQYF
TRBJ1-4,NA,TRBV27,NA,TGTGCCAGCAGCCCCTTTCTCCTTCGGGGGGTGTGGGAAAAACTGTTTTTT,CASSPFLLRGVWEKLFF
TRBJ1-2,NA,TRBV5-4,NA,TGTGCCAGCACCGTGGGACAAATTGGGAACTATGGCTACACCTTC,CASTVGQIGNYGYTF
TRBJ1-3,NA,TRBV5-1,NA,TGCGCCAGCAGCTTGACAGACCCGGGGGACACCATATATTTT,CASSLTDPGDTIYF
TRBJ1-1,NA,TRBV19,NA,TGTGCCAGTAGTATGGGCGGGGGAAACACTGAAGCTTTCTTT,CASSMGGGNTEAFF
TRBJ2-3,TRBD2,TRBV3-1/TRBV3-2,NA,TGTGCCAGCAGCCAAATAGCGGGGGGGCTAAATACGCAGTATTTT,CASSQIAGGLNTQYF
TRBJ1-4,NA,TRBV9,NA,TGTGCCAGCAGCGTCTCCCCCCAGGGCAGGGTTGAAAAACTGTTTTTT,CASSVSPQGRVEKLFF
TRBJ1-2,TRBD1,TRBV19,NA,TGTGCCAGTACCGGGACAGGGGGGTATTATGACTATGGCTACACCTTC,CASTGTGGYYDYGYTF
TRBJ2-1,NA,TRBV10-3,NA,TGTGCCATCAGTAAACAGGGTATTCTGGGCAATGAGCAGTTCTTC,CAISKQGILGNEQFF
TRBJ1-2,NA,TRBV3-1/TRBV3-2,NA,TGTGCCAGCAGCCAAGCTAGCGCAGGAGACGTCTATGGCTACACCTTC,CASSQASAGDVYGYTF
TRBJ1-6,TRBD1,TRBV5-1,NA,TGCGCCAGCAGCTTGGCTCCTTCAGGGGGCTTGGATTCACCCCTCCACTTT,CASSLAPSGGLDSPLHF
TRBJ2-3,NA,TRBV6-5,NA,TGTGCCAGCCTCCCGGGTACCACCAGCACAGATACGCAGTATTTT,CASLPGTTSTDTQYF
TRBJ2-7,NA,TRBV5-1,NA,TGCGCCAGCTCTTGGCAGGATGATTACGAGCAGTACTTC,CASSWQDDYEQYF
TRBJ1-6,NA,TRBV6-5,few,TGTGCCAGCAGCCCCCAGGAAAGTAATTCACCCCTCCACTTT,CASSPQESNSPLHF
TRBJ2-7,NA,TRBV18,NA,TGTGCCAGCTCGGAAAGCGAGATCTCCTACGAGCAGTACTTC,CASSESEISYEQYF
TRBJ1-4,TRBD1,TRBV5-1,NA,TGCGCCAGCAGCTCAGCCCCGGGACAGGGGAATGAAAAACTGTTTTTT,CASSSAPGQGNEKLFF
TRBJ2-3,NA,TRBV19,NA,TGTGCCAGTAGTATCAGGGATGGTACGCAGTATTTT,CASSIRDGTQYF
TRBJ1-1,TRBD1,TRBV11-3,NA,TGTGCCAGCAGCTTAGATCGGGACAGGCGTGAAGCTTTCTTT,CASSLDRDRREAFF
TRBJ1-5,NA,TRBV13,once,TGTGCCAGCAGCCCGGTCCTAGCAAATCAGCCCCAGCATTTT,CASSPVLANQPQHF
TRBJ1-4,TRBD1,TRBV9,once,TGTGCCAGCAGCCCTCAGACAGGGATGAATGAAAAACTGTTTTTT,CASSPQTGMNEKLFF
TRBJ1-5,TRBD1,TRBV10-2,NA,TGCGCCAGCAGCGAGACAGGGATGGAAAATCAGCCCCAGCATTTT,CASSETGMENQPQHF
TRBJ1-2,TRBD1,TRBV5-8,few,TGTGCCAGCAGCGAGGCAGGGGGGTATGGCTACACCTTC,CASSEAGGYGYTF
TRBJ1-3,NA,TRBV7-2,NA,TGTGCCAGCAGCCTCCGTGGACAGATGATTGGAAACACCATATATTTT,CASSLRGQMIGNTIYF
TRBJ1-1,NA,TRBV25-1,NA,TGTGCCAGCAGTGAATTGAGGGACACTGAAGCTTTCTTT,CASSELRDTEAFF
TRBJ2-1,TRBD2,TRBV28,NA,TGTGCCAGCAGTCTCCTGGCTGCGGGAGGGCCAGGATACAATGAGCAGTTCTTC,CASSLLAAGGPGYNEQFF
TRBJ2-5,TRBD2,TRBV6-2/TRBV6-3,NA,TGTGCCAGCAGTTACTCGGCGACTAGCGGTCAAGAGACCCAGTACTTC,CASSYSATSGQETQYF
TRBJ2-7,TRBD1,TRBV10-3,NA,TGTGCCATCAGACCCGGGACAGGGGGTTCCGCTTCCTACGAGCAGTACTTC,CAIRPGTGGSASYEQYF
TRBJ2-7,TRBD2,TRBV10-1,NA,TGCGCCAGCAGTGTTGCTAGCGGGAGTGGCGAGCAGTACTTC,CASSVASGSGEQYF
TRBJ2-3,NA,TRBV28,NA,TGTGCCAGCAGGGAGGGTCGGAAGGATACGCAGTATTTT,CASREGRKDTQYF
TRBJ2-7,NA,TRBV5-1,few,TGCGCCAGCAGCTTGTTCACAGCCACATACGAGCAGTACTTC,CASSLFTATYEQYF
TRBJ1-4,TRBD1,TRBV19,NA,TGTGCCAGTAGTATCGGACAGGGGCGTGAAAAACTGTTTTTT,CASSIGQGREKLFF
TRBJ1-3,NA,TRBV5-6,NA,TGTGCCAGCAGCTTGTTTGGGGGGTCTGGAAACACCATATATTTT,CASSLFGGSGNTIYF